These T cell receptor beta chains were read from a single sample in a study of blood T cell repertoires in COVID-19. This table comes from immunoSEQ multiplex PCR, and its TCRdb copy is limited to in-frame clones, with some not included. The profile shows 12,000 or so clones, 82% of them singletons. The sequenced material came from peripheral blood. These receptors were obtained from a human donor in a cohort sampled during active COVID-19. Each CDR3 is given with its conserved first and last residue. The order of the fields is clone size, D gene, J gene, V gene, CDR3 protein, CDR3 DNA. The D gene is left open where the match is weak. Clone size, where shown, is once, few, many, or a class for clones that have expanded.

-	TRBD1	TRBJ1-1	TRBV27	CASRRQGSTEAFF	TGTGCCAGCCGCAGACAGGGCAGCACTGAAGCTTTCTTT
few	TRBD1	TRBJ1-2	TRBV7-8	CASSPRTGSFGYTF	TGTGCCAGCAGCCCCCGGACAGGGTCTTTTGGCTACACCTTC
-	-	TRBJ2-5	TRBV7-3	CASSRDFLETQYF	TGTGCCAGCAGTCGGGACTTTTTAGAGACCCAGTACTTC
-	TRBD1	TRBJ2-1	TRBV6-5	CASSYRDRVKDEQFF	TGTGCCAGCAGTTACCGGGACAGGGTAAAGGATGAGCAGTTCTTC
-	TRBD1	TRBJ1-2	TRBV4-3	CASSQDRVYGYTF	TGCGCCAGCAGCCAGGACAGGGTTTATGGCTACACCTTC
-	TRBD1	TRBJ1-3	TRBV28	CASQGAPGNTIYF	TGTGCCAGTCAGGGGGCGCCTGGAAACACCATATATTTT
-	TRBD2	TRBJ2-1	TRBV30	CAWSVSSGGTNEQFF	TGTGCCTGGAGTGTAAGTAGCGGGGGAACCAATGAGCAGTTCTTC
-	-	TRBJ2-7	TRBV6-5	CASRMFRGYYEQYF	TGTGCCAGCAGGATGTTCCGCGGGTACTACGAGCAGTACTTC
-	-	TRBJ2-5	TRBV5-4	CASRPQAGARETQYF	TGTGCCAGCAGACCTCAGGCGGGGGCGCGGGAGACCCAGTACTTC
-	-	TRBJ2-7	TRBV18	CASSPPDSNYEQYF	TGTGCCAGCTCACCGCCCGACAGTAACTACGAGCAGTACTTC
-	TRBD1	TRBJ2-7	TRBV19	CASRKRQGGPLYF	TGTGCCAGTAGAAAAAGACAGGGGGGTCCTCTGTACTTC
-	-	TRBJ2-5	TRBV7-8	CASSRDTDSFGEETQYF	TGTGCCAGCAGCCGCGATACCGATTCGTTCGGAGAAGAGACCCAGTACTTC
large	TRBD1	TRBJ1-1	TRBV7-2	CASTKDRAYEAFF	TGTGCCAGCACCAAGGACAGGGCGTATGAAGCTTTCTTT
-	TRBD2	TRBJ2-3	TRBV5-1	CASSLLTSGGRRDTQYF	TGCGCCAGCAGCCTGCTAACTAGCGGGGGACGCCGAGATACGCAGTATTTT
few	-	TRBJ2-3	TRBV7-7	CASSPQGAATDTQYF	TGTGCTAGCAGCCCCCAAGGGGCAGCCACAGATACGCAGTATTTT
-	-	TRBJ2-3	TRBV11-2	CASSFQGTDTQYF	TGTGCCAGCAGCTTCCAGGGCACAGATACGCAGTATTTT
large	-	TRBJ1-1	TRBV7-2	CASSLDRNTEAFF	TGTGCCAGCAGCCTAGACAGAAACACTGAAGCTTTCTTT
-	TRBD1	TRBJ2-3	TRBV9	CASSFGTAPDTQYF	TGTGCCAGCAGCTTTGGGACAGCCCCAGATACGCAGTATTTT
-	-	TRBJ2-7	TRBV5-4	CASSLRQGGGYEQYF	TGTGCCAGCAGCTTAAGGCAGGGGGGTGGCTACGAGCAGTACTTC
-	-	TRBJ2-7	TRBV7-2	CASSQGGGIREQYF	TGTGCCAGCAGCCAAGGGGGGGGAATACGGGAGCAGTACTTC
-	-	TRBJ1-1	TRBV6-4	CASSDESGGIAFF	TGTGCCAGCAGTGACGAATCTGGGGGCATAGCTTTCTTT
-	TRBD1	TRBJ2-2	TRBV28	CASSTTGGFYGTGELFF	TGTGCCAGCAGTACAACAGGGGGATTTTATGGCACCGGGGAGCTGTTTTTT
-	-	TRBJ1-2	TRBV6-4	CASRGGIGYTF	TGTGCCAGCAGGGGAGGGATAGGCTACACCTTC
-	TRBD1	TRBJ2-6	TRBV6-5	CANQGAGANVLTF	TGTGCCAACCAGGGGGCTGGGGCCAACGTCCTGACTTTC
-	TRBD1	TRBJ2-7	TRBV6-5	CASRLTGTGIYEQYF	TGTGCCAGCAGGCTAACCGGGACAGGGATCTACGAGCAGTACTTC
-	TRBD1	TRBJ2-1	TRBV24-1	CATSDSRQGSNEQFF	TGTGCCACCAGTGATTCCCGACAGGGGAGCAATGAGCAGTTCTTC
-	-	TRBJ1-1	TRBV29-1	CSVNQGFTLNTEAFF	TGCAGCGTTAACCAGGGTTTTACCCTGAACACTGAAGCTTTCTTT
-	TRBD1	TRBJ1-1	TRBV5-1	CASSSQGANTEAFF	TGCGCCAGCAGCTCTCAGGGGGCGAACACTGAAGCTTTCTTT
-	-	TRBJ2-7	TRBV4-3	CASSQALQTYEQYF	TGCGCCAGCAGCCAAGCATTGCAGACCTACGAGCAGTACTTC
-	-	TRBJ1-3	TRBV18	CASSPVQQGGNTIYF	TGTGCCAGCTCACCAGTCCAACAGGGAGGAAACACCATATATTTT
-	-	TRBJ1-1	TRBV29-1	CSVERTVLSTEAFF	TGCAGCGTTGAAAGGACAGTCTTATCCACTGAAGCTTTCTTT
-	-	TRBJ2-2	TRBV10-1	CASSESGGVRTGELFF	TGCGCCAGCAGTGAGAGCGGCGGGGTGAGAACCGGGGAGCTGTTTTTT
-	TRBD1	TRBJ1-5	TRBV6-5	CASSSGTVDQPQHF	TGTGCCAGCAGTTCCGGGACAGTCGATCAGCCCCAGCATTTT
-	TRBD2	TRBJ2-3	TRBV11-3	CASSFREGPTDTQYF	TGTGCCAGCAGCTTTAGGGAGGGCCCCACAGATACGCAGTATTTT
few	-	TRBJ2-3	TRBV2	CASSVRFTDTQYF	TGTGCCAGCTCGGTGCGTTTCACAGATACGCAGTATTTT
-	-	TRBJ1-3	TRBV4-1	CASSADGNTIYF	TGCGCCAGCAGCGCAGATGGAAACACCATATATTTT
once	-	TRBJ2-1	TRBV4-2	CASSQAGTTNNEQFF	TGTGCCAGCAGCCAAGCCGGGACAACGAACAATGAGCAGTTCTTC
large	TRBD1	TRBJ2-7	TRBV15	CATSGTGGRSYEQYF	TGTGCCACCAGCGGGACAGGGGGCAGGTCCTACGAGCAGTACTTC
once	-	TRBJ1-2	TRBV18	CASSYSSRDHGYTF	TGTGCCAGCTCATACTCCTCCAGGGATCATGGCTACACCTTC
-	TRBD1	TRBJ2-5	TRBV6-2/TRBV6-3	CASSASIGTGIETQYF	TGTGCCAGCAGTGCCTCTATCGGGACAGGGATTGAGACCCAGTACTTC
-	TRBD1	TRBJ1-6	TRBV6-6	CASRRQGVDSPLHF	TGTGCCAGCAGGAGGCAGGGGGTAGATTCACCCCTCCACTTT
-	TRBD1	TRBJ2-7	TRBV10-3	CAISSGTDSYEQYF	TGTGCCATCAGCTCCGGGACAGACTCCTACGAGCAGTACTTC
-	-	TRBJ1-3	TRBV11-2	CASSLVRSPSGNTIYF	TGTGCCAGCAGCTTAGTGCGATCGCCTTCTGGAAACACCATATATTTT
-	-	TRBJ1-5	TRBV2	CASSEFPYNQPQHF	TGTGCCAGCAGTGAATTCCCCTATAATCAGCCCCAGCATTTT
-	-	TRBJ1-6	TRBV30	CAWDSAGEGTTYNSPLHF	TGTGCCTGGGACAGTGCAGGGGAAGGAACAACCTATAATTCACCCCTCCACTTT
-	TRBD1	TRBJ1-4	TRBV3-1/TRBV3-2	CASSPWGRGSNEKLFF	TGTGCCAGCAGCCCCTGGGGCAGGGGGAGTAATGAAAAACTGTTTTTT
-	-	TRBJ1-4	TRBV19	CASDTGTLPGEKLFF	TGTGCCAGTGACACAGGTACCCTACCGGGTGAAAAACTGTTTTTT
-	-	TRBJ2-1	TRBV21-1	CASSKDPGQGGSNEQFF	TGTGCCAGCAGCAAAGACCCTGGACAGGGGGGGAGCAATGAGCAGTTCTTC
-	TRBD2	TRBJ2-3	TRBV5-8	CASSLAGLHTQYF	TGTGCCAGCAGCCTAGCGGGGCTCCATACGCAGTATTTT
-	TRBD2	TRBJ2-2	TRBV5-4	CASSSRTSGGADTGELFF	TGTGCCAGCAGCTCCCGGACTAGCGGGGGGGCGGACACCGGGGAGCTGTTTTTT